Following are 15 T cell receptor beta chains from one sample sequenced in a study of cytomegalovirus exposure and HLA in healthy donors. The study ran its PCR with 60 Vbeta and 13 Jbeta primers. Data came from immunoSEQ multiplex PCR; TCRdb stores just in-frame clones and leaves some out. This table holds 180,000 or so clones, around two thirds found once. Sample: PBMCs. These receptors were collected from a man in his forties or fifties in good health and CMV-seronegative.

The chain is built from TRBV29-1 and TRBJ1-2, with D tentatively TRBD1 (6 bases). The CDR3 covers 11 residues. CDR1 is SQVTM and CDR2 is ANQGSEA in the germline V gene. The CDR3 region has the DNA TGCCGGGGGGAAGGGGGGTATGGCTACACCTTC. It yields the protein CRGEGGYGYTF.

The genes are TRBV4-1 and TRBJ1-6; possibly TRBD1 for D (5 bases). Germline CDR1 MGHRA, CDR2 YSYEKL. Trimming removed 4 bases at V and 6 bases at J, with 16 bases between. CDR3 length: 16 amino acids. The CDR3 DNA sequence: TGCGCCAGCAGCCCGACCTCAGGGCTGGGTAATTCACCCCTCCACTTT. Residues: CASSPTSGLGNSPLHF.

This clone was counted a single time. The genes are TRBV7-6 and TRBJ2-7; 9 positions agree with TRBD1. The V gene end was trimmed by 5 bases and the J gene end by 2 bases; junction bases not matched to a gene: 4. CDR1 is SGHVS and CDR2 is FNYEAQ in the germline V gene. The CDR3 has 14 amino acids. CDR3 sequence (DNA): TGTGCCAGCAGCCCCGGGACAGGGCCCTACGAGCAGTACTTC. This translates into CASSPGTGPYEQYF.

The chain recombines TRBV5-1 with TRBJ2-1, with 16 bases identical to TRBD2. There are 18 residues in the CDR3. With 3 bases clipped from V and 2 bases from J, the junction kept 5 bases outside the gene matches. Germline CDR1 SGHRS, CDR2 YFSETQ. CDR3: CASSWGLAGGQTYNEQFF. CDR3 sequence (DNA): TGCGCCAGCAGCTGGGGACTAGCGGGGGGGCAGACCTACAATGAGCAGTTCTTC.

This chain uses TRBV9 with TRBJ2-1; 10 nucleotides align to TRBD2. Germline assignment: CDR1 SGDLS and CDR2 YYNGEE. The CDR3 totals 18 residues. With V trimmed by 0 bases and J by 9 bases, 15 bases remained unmatched. The CDR3 nucleotides read TGTGCCAGCAGCGTAGGGGCTAGCGGGAGCCAAGCAGAGATTGAGCAGTTCTTC. It specifies CASSVGASGSQAEIEQFF.

V usage is TRBV4-1 and J usage is TRBJ2-7, with D uncertain. Germline CDR1 reads MGHRA; CDR2 reads YSYEKL. With 1 base removed from V and 0 bases from J, the gap between germline ends came to 4 bases. This CDR3 region has 13 residues. CDR3 amino acids: CASSQVSSYEQYF. CDR3 in DNA: TGCGCCAGCAGCCAAGTTAGCTCCTACGAGCAGTACTTC.

This clone has a handful of counts. The rearrangement joins TRBV5-6 to TRBJ2-7; 15 bases match TRBD2. V trimming: 4 bases; J trimming: 1 base; junction bases outside the gene matches: 6. The V gene's germline CDR1 is SGHDT and CDR2 YYEEEE. The CDR3 has 17 residues. CDR3 sequence reads: CASSIGLAGGSSYEQYF. The CDR3 DNA reads TGTGCCAGCAGCATAGGACTAGCGGGAGGGTCGTCCTACGAGCAGTACTTC.

This chain joins TRBV5-1 and TRBJ2-7; TRBD1 might be the D (6 bases). V was shortened by 4 bases and J by 3 bases, with 14 bases between the two germline ends. The CDR3 has 14 amino acids. The germline gives CDR1 SGHRS, CDR2 YFSETQ. CDR3 DNA sequence: TGCGCCAGCAGCCTGGACAGACGTAGCTACGAGCAGTACTTC. This codes for CASSLDRRSYEQYF.

This clone came up a few times. This chain uses TRBV12-5 with TRBJ2-3; 7 positions match TRBD1. Germline trimming cut 4 bases from V and 0 bases from J; bases unmatched to any gene: 1. Germline V gene lookup returns CDR1 LGHNT and CDR2 FRNRAP. The CDR3 totals 14 residues. CDR3 DNA sequence: TGTGCTAGTGGTTGGGACAGTAGCACAGATACGCAGTATTTT. This encodes CASGWDSSTDTQYF.

This clone has only a few counts. J is TRBJ2-1 and V is TRBV11-2, with 11 bases aligning to TRBD2. V lost 6 bases and J lost 7; bases outside the gene matches: 14. The V gene's germline CDR1 is SGHAT and CDR2 FQNNGV. CDR3 length: 17 amino acids. For the CDR3, the DNA is TGTGCCAGCAGGGGGATTCTTAGCGGGGGGGCCAAGAATGAGCAGTTCTTC. It specifies CASRGILSGGAKNEQFF.

V usage is TRBV7-2 and J usage is TRBJ1-1; a possible D gene is TRBD1 (5 bases). Germline V CDR1 and CDR2: SGHTA, FQGNSA. The ends were cut back, 3 bases at V and 1 base at J, with 6 bases in the middle. The CDR3 has 13 amino acids. The CDR3: CASSFQGNTEAFF. The CDR3, as DNA: TGTGCCAGCAGCTTTCAGGGGAACACTGAAGCTTTCTTT.

This chain links TRBV5-1 with TRBJ1-4; 11 nucleotides match TRBD1. This CDR3 is built from 17 residues. Germline V gene sequence: CDR1 SGHRS, CDR2 YFSETQ. With V trimmed by 5 bases and J by 4 bases, 10 bases remained unmatched. This CDR3 reads CASSKTPGQGDNEKLFF. CDR3 bases: TGCGCCAGCAGTAAGACGCCGGGACAGGGGGATAATGAAAAACTGTTTTTT. The variable domain in full, with the rest retrieved from reference TRBV5-1 and TRBJ1-4, is KAGVTQTPRYLIKTRGQQVTLSCSPISGHRSVSWYQQTPGQGLQFLFEYFSETQRNKGNFPGRFSGRQFSNSRSEMNVSTLELGDSALYLCASSKTPGQGDNEKLFFGSGTQLSVL.

This clone was seen just once. This sequence joins TRBV12-5 and TRBJ2-5; 10 bases agree with TRBD1. J lost 5 bases, V lost 1 base, and 4 bases had no gene match. The CDR3 totals 15 residues. Germline values: CDR1 LGHNT, CDR2 FRNRAP. DNA for the CDR3: TGTGCTAGTGGTTTGGGACAGGGGGCAGGGGAGACCCAGTACTTC. Protein: CASGLGQGAGETQYF.

The rearrangement joins TRBV6-5 to TRBJ1-2, with D unclear. V lost 4 bases, J lost 5 bases, and 5 bases lay in between. From germline, CDR1 is MNHEY and CDR2 SVGAGI. There are 11 residues in the CDR3. Here the CDR3 reads CASSSLYGYTF. The CDR3 DNA follows: TGTGCCAGCAGTTCCCTTTATGGCTACACCTTC.

This clone appeared a few times. The chain is built from TRBV6-5 and TRBJ2-7; perhaps TRBD1 as D (6 bases). The CDR3 is made up of 15 amino acids. Trimming removed 0 bases from V and 4 bases from J, with 13 bases in between. Germline V lookup: CDR1 MNHEY, CDR2 SVGAGI. Here the CDR3 reads CASSYSAGDWYEQYF. As DNA, the CDR3 is TGTGCCAGCAGTTACTCAGCAGGGGATTGGTACGAGCAGTACTTC.